This passage covers 10 T cell receptor beta chains from one sample sequenced in a study of blood T cell repertoires in COVID-19. The repertoire was sequenced with immunoSEQ multiplex PCR; TCRdb's copy has only in-frame clones and lacks some. This table holds around 620,000 clones, 70% to 90% found once. The sequenced material came from peripheral blood. The origin of the receptors is a woman between 18 and 29 years old with acute or convalescent COVID-19.

The V gene is TRBV3-1 (or the pseudogene TRBV3-2), the J gene TRBJ1-2; unclear D gene. Trimming stripped 0 bases from V and 5 bases from J, with 16 bases between. Germline-derived CDR1 and CDR2 are LGHDT and YNNKEL (reference sequence). This CDR3 has 16 residues. CDR3 nucleotides: TGTGCCAGCAGCCAAGATTTGGCGGGAGAATTGTATGGCTACACCTTC. Protein product: CASSQDLAGELYGYTF.

This clone was seen just once. The chain recombines TRBV5-6 with TRBJ1-2, with D maybe TRBD1 (6 bases). There are 15 residues in the CDR3. Germline assignment: CDR1 SGHDT and CDR2 YYEEEE. V shed 3 bases and J shed 1 base, with 13 bases lying between them. This CDR3 reads CASSSPGHINYGYTF. DNA of the CDR3: TGTGCCAGCAGCTCACCGGGACATATTAACTATGGCTACACCTTC.

The rearrangement uses TRBV19 and TRBJ1-2, with D possibly being TRBD1 (5 bases). Germline loops: CDR1 LNHDA, CDR2 SQIVND (reference sequence). With 3 bases removed from V and 0 bases from J, the gap between germline ends came to 11 bases. The CDR3 extends over 15 amino acids. The DNA for the CDR3 is TGTGCCAGTAGTATGCTCAGGGATTCTAACTATGGCTACACCTTC. It specifies CASSMLRDSNYGYTF.

The chain joins TRBV25-1 to TRBJ2-3; 9 bases are shared with TRBD1. The CDR3 spans 14 residues. Germline lookup yields CDR1 MGHDK and CDR2 SYGVNS. With 6 bases clipped from V and 5 bases from J, the junction kept 6 bases outside the gene matches. The CDR3 here is CASRPDRGRDTQYF. CDR3 sequence (DNA): TGTGCCAGCAGACCGGACAGGGGTAGAGATACGCAGTATTTT.

This clone appeared once. J is TRBJ2-1 and V is TRBV30; 9 bases match TRBD2. V lost 5 bases to trimming and J lost 0 bases; unmatched junction nucleotides: 2. CDR3 length: 14 residues. Germline V gene data show CDR1 as GTSNPN and CDR2 as SVGIG (reference sequence). The CDR3 reads CAWLGLASYNEQFF. The CDR3 DNA sequence: TGTGCCTGGCTGGGACTAGCCTCCTACAATGAGCAGTTCTTC.

There are a few counts of this clone. Other DNA sequences in this sample translate to the same CDR3. The CDR3 sequence is CASSGDSYEQYF. The DNA of the CDR3 is TGTGCCAGCAGCGGGGACAGCTACGAGCAGTACTTC. The rearrangement links TRBV9 to TRBJ2-7, with 7 bases identical to TRBD1. V lost 3 bases and J lost 3; bases outside the gene matches: 0. CDR1 SGDLS and CDR2 YYNGEE come from the germline V gene. The CDR3 loop spans 12 amino acids.

V is TRBV29-1 and J is TRBJ1-2, with 7 bases that match TRBD1. The germline CDR1 and CDR2 sequences are SQVTM and ANQGSEA. This CDR3 has 16 amino acids. V shed 6 bases, J shed 3 bases, and the junction held 16 bases outside the gene matches. This chain's CDR3 is CSVALGIGTDYYGYTF. CDR3 nucleotides: TGCAGCGTAGCTTTGGGGATTGGGACAGATTACTATGGCTACACCTTC.

V usage is TRBV6-1 and J usage is TRBJ1-6; the match to TRBD1 covers 7 bases. CDR1 and CDR2 (germline): MNHNS, SASEGT. The CDR3 extends over 17 amino acids. The trim removed 2 bases at V and 1 base at J, leaving 5 bases unmatched. The CDR3 DNA sequence: TGTGCCAGCAGTGAAACAGGGGTTAGGTCCTATAATTCACCCCTCCACTTT. Its translation is CASSETGVRSYNSPLHF.

The genes are TRBV6-6 and TRBJ2-2; 10 bases match TRBD2. Germline CDR1 reads MNHNY; CDR2 reads SVGAGI (reference sequence). This CDR3 contains 16 residues. J lost 4 bases, V lost 2 bases, and 4 bases had no gene match. In DNA, the CDR3 is TGTGCCAGCAGTTACAGCGGGGGGGTTGGCACCGGGGAGCTGTTTTTT. Its translation: CASSYSGGVGTGELFF.

The V call is TRBV29-1, the J call TRBJ2-1; 11 positions match TRBD1. Per the germline V gene, CDR1 is SQVTM and CDR2 is ANQGSEA. The CDR3 is made up of 12 amino acids. Trimming at V came to 6 bases and at J to 8 bases, leaving 3 bases not matched to a gene. CDR3 sequence reads: CSVGQGAYEQFF. The CDR3 nucleotides read TGCAGCGTCGGACAGGGGGCGTATGAGCAGTTCTTC.